This TCR beta chain is from a study of breast tumors, draining lymph nodes, adjacent tissues. Breast cancer patients provided tissue from their axillary draining lymph nodes. Using its own MiXCR run on the multiplex PCR reads, TCRdb lists one record per CDR3 protein. The sample has nearly 200,000 distinct CDR3 sequences, around a third seen once. CDR1 is DFQATT, CDR2 SNEGSKA, per germline (reference sequence). The CDR3 loop spans 14 amino acids. Trimming removed 0 bases at V and 7 bases at J, with 12 bases between. On this clonotype: No antigen is known for it.

The study's findings and limits: Tumor repertoires ranked between lymph nodes and nontumor tissue in diversity, with V and J gene preferences. Data fit most tumor T cells coming from lymph node, expanding in tumor. Compared with basal-like, luminal-like tumors shared significantly more repertoire with nontumor tissue. Tumor T cell lymph node origin was a supported hypothesis, not proven.

The origin of this receptor is a female donor with breast cancer. Some clones in this sample may be carry-over from other donors' samples. The chain recombines TRBV20-1 with TRBJ2-2; the D gene is possibly TRBD1 (7 bases). Sample: axillary lymph node tissue. The CDR3 loop is CSAREEGAHGELFF. In DNA form, the CDR3 reads TGCAGTGCTAGAGAGGAGGGGGCGCACGGGGAGCTGTTTTTT.